This T cell receptor beta chain was obtained from a study of cytomegalovirus exposure and HLA in healthy donors. Primers for the PCR totalled 60 Vbeta and 13 Jbeta. Here immunoSEQ multiplex PCR was the method, and the copy in TCRdb shows in-frame clones only, minus some. The sample includes some 110,000 clones, approximately 70% of them seen just once. For this clone: Its specificity is unknown.

The trim removed 0 bases at V and 6 bases at J, leaving 14 bases unmatched. Germline CDR1 is LNHNV and CDR2 is YYDKDF (reference sequence). This CDR3 has 18 amino acids. Points from the study as a whole: Donors belonging to an Asian-associated ancestry cluster reportedly showed fewer N-insertions in productive TCRs than the 666-donor mean, according to what a later analysis found.

The receptor comes from a man younger than 45 in good health and CMV-seronegative. The rearrangement uses TRBV15 and TRBJ1-2; TRBD1 matches 9 bases. The sample comprised PBMCs. For the CDR3, the DNA is TGTGCCACCAGCAGAGATTTGGGCGTGGACAGGGGTTACAATGGCTACACCTTC. Protein: CATSRDLGVDRGYNGYTF. Full variable domain (missing parts from reference TRBV15 and TRBJ1-2): DAMVIQNPRYQVTQFGKPVTLSCSQTLNHNVMYWYQQKSSQAPKLLFHYYDKDFNNEADTPDNFQSRRPNTSFCFLDIRSPGLGDTAMYLCATSRDLGVDRGYNGYTFGSGTRLTVV.